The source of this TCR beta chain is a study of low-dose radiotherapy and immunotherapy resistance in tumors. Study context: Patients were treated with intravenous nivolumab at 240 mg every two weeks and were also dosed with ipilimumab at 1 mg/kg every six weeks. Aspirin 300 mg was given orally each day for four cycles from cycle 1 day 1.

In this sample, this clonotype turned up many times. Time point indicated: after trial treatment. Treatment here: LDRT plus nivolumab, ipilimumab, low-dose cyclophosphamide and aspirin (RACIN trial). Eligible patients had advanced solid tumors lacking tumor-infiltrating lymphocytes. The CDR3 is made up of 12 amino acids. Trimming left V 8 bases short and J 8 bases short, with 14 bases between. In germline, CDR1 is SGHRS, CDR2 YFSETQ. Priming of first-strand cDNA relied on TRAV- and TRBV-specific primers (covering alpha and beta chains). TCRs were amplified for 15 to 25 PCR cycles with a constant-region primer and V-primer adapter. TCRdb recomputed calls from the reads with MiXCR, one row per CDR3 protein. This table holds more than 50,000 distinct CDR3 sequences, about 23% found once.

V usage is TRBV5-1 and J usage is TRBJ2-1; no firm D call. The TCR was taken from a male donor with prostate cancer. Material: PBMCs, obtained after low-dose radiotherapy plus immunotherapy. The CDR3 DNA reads TGCGCCAGTTCCGAGATTGGGCATGAGCAGTTCTTC. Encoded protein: CASSEIGHEQFF.